The 22 T cell receptor beta chains presented below share a single source sample, sequenced in a study of blood T cell repertoires in COVID-19. The data were produced by immunoSEQ multiplex PCR, yet TCRdb's version contains in-frame clones alone and is incomplete. The sample lists 150,000 to 200,000 clones, roughly 84% occurring once. The specimen was peripheral blood. These receptors came from a human donor with acute or convalescent COVID-19. The donor label of this sample is uncertain.

The V call is TRBV4-1, the J call TRBJ1-4, with TRBD1 matching 7 bases. After removal of 3 bases from V and 0 bases from J, the junction contained 10 bases not matched to a gene. CDR3 size: 18 residues. Germline CDR1 is MGHRA and CDR2 is YSYEKL. As DNA, the CDR3 is TGCGCCAGCAGCCACTCCGGGACAGTAGTTGCAACTAATGAAAAACTGTTTTTT. This encodes CASSHSGTVVATNEKLFF.

The gene calls are TRBV11-2 and TRBJ2-1; D is uncertain. Germline CDR1 SGHAT, CDR2 FQNNGV. CDR3 length: 17 amino acids. V was cut by 0 bases and J by 0 bases, with 12 bases left in between. The CDR3 DNA sequence: TGTGCCAGCAGCTTAGATCCGACTTTCCCCTCCTACAATGAGCAGTTCTTC. Amino acids: CASSLDPTFPSYNEQFF.

The V call is TRBV30, the J call TRBJ1-1, with D hard to call. The germline CDR1 and CDR2 sequences are GTSNPN and SVGIG (reference sequence). The V gene lost 3 bases and the J gene lost 3 bases, with 14 bases spanning the gap. The CDR3 totals 14 residues. CDR3 coding DNA: TGTGCCTGGAGGTTTACGATACTGGACACTGAAGCTTTCTTT. Its protein product is CAWRFTILDTEAFF.

The J gene is TRBJ1-1, the V gene TRBV4-1, with D perhaps TRBD1 (5 bases). Germline CDR1 and CDR2: MGHRA and YSYEKL. The CDR3 spans 9 residues. V was pared by 9 bases and J by 11 bases, with 10 bases between. The CDR3 region has the DNA TGCGCCAGGCGGGAGGGGGCTTTCTTT. As protein: CARREGAFF.

A remark on this clone: One junction end disagrees with the germline gene, perhaps due to a read error. The chain recombines TRBV7-3 with TRBJ2-2, with TRBD2 identical over 9 bases. Germline V CDR1 and CDR2: SGHTA, FQGTGA. The CDR3 is 17 residues long. This chain's CDR3 is CASSLTSSSGNPGELFF. As DNA, the CDR3 is TGTGCCAGCAGCTTAACAAGTTCTAGCGGGAACCCCGGGGAGCTGTTTTTT.

V gene TRBV7-2 combines with J gene TRBJ2-7; a weak D match, TRBD1 (6 bases). Germline V lookup: CDR1 SGHTA, CDR2 FQGNSA. The CDR3 covers 15 residues. V was cut by 1 base and J by 2 bases, with 12 bases left in between. The DNA of the CDR3 is TGTGCCAGCAGCTTAGGCAGGGGTCGCGCCTACGAGCAGTACTTC. This encodes CASSLGRGRAYEQYF.

This clone was observed a single time. J is TRBJ1-4 and V is TRBV5-4; 7 nucleotides agree with TRBD1. The CDR3 is made up of 15 amino acids. CDR1 and CDR2 from the germline V gene are SGHNT and YYREEE (reference sequence). The V and J ends lost 4 bases and 7 bases, in that order; junction bases with no gene match: 10. This chain's CDR3 is CASSLNRGHAEKLFF. For the CDR3, the DNA is TGTGCCAGCAGCCTAAACAGGGGTCACGCTGAAAAACTGTTTTTT.

The chain uses TRBV29-1 and TRBJ1-4, with D maybe TRBD1 (6 bases). The CDR3 has 14 residues. The germline V gene encodes CDR1 SQVTM and CDR2 ANQGSEA. Trimming cost V 3 bases and J 8 bases, with 16 bases left between them. The CDR3 region is CSVEVWDIHEKLFF. CDR3 sequence (DNA): TGCAGCGTTGAGGTGTGGGACATTCACGAAAAACTGTTTTTT.

The V call is TRBV9, the J call TRBJ2-1, with D unresolved. Trimming stripped 0 bases from V and 4 bases from J, with 8 bases between. CDR1 and CDR2 from the germline V gene are SGDLS and YYNGEE. CDR3 length equals 14 residues. The chain's CDR3 is CASSVVKTYNEQFF. The CDR3 nucleotides read TGTGCCAGCAGCGTAGTAAAGACTTACAATGAGCAGTTCTTC.

The chain couples TRBV5-4 to TRBJ2-5, with TRBD2 matching 12 bases. The CDR3 is 18 residues long. Trimming took 5 bases from V and 1 from J; bases not matched to a gene: 12. CDR1 and CDR2 (germline): SGHNT, YYREEE (reference sequence). CDR3 bases: TGTGCCAGCAGTTCGCCGGGACTAGCGGGCATCCTCCAAGAGACCCAGTACTTC. This gives the protein CASSSPGLAGILQETQYF.

The V and J genes are TRBV19 and TRBJ1-1, with D unclear. The CDR3 spans 17 residues. The V end was cut by 3 bases, the J end by 4 bases, with 21 bases between. CDR1 is LNHDA, CDR2 SQIVND, per germline (reference sequence). The DNA of the CDR3 is TGTGCCAGTAGTATTGTCAGTTGGGGAGGGCGGGGCACTGAAGCTTTCTTT. Translation: CASSIVSWGGRGTEAFF.

V is TRBV25-1 and J is TRBJ1-1; weak D call: TRBD1 (5 bases). There are 13 residues in the CDR3. V lost 4 bases and J lost 11, with 17 bases in between. The germline V gene has CDR1 MGHDK and CDR2 SYGVNS. The CDR3 sequence is CASSGIGGAGAFF. The CDR3 nucleotides are TGTGCCAGCAGTGGGATCGGGGGTGCAGGGGCTTTCTTT. Full variable domain (remainder filled in from reference TRBV25-1 and TRBJ1-1): EADIYQTPRYLVIGTGKKITLECSQTMGHDKMYWYQQDPGMELHLIHYSYGVNSTEKGDLSSESTVSRIRTEHFPLTLESARPSHTSQYLCASSGIGGAGAFFGQGTRLTVV.

This chain links TRBV19 with TRBJ2-2, with 8 bases identical to TRBD1. Germline V gene data show CDR1 as LNHDA and CDR2 as SQIVND (reference sequence). J lost 1 base, V lost 4 bases, and 5 bases had no gene match. This CDR3 spans 16 amino acids. The CDR3 bases are TGTGCCAGTAGTAATCGACAGGGGTGGAACACCGGGGAGCTGTTTTTT. It encodes CASSNRQGWNTGELFF.

This clone was seen just once. As DNA, the CDR3 is TGCGCCAGCAGCTTGGAGGGATCACGGGGAGAGCAGTTCTTC. Amino acid sequence: CASSLEGSRGEQFF. V and J are TRBV5-1 and TRBJ2-1; TRBD2 is a possible D gene (5 bases). The germline V gene has CDR1 SGHRS and CDR2 YFSETQ. The CDR3 is made up of 14 amino acids. Trimming cost V 0 bases and J 10 bases, with 14 bases left between them.

The J gene is TRBJ2-5, the V gene TRBV5-4; 10 bases are a match to TRBD1. Germline assignment: CDR1 SGHNT and CDR2 YYREEE (reference sequence). The V gene end was trimmed by 0 bases and the J gene end by 5 bases; junction bases not matched to a gene: 1. The CDR3 is 14 amino acids. This chain's CDR3 is CASSLGGQGETQYF. The CDR3 region has the DNA TGTGCCAGCAGCTTGGGGGGACAGGGGGAGACCCAGTACTTC.

This chain connects TRBV2 to TRBJ2-3, with D unclear. Deletions cut 3 bases from V and 2 bases from J, with 9 bases between. Per the germline V gene, CDR1 is SNHLY and CDR2 is FYNNEI. CDR3 length: 14 residues. The CDR3 reads CASSEAGFTDTQYF. In DNA, the CDR3 is TGTGCCAGCAGTGAGGCAGGCTTCACAGATACGCAGTATTTT. Full variable domain (missing parts from reference TRBV2 and TRBJ2-3): EPEVTQTPSHQVTQMGQEVILRCVPISNHLYFYWYRQILGQKVEFLVSFYNNEISEKSEIFDDQFSVERPDGSNFTLKIRSTKLEDSAMYFCASSEAGFTDTQYFGPGTRLTVL.

The V and J genes are TRBV5-1 and TRBJ1-1; TRBD1 matches at 8 bases. The CDR3 length is 16 residues. The germline gives CDR1 SGHRS, CDR2 YFSETQ. The V segment lost 4 bases and the J segment 0 bases; nucleotides outside the gene matches: 8. This chain's CDR3 is CASSPGDRTLNTEAFF. CDR3 nucleotides: TGCGCCAGCAGCCCGGGGGACAGGACCCTGAACACTGAAGCTTTCTTT.

This clone was observed a handful of times. The chain combines TRBV5-5 with TRBJ1-5; TRBD1 aligns across 7 bases. Germline V gene lookup returns CDR1 SGHKS and CDR2 YYEKEE (reference sequence). V dropped 3 bases and J dropped 3; count of bases not matched to a gene: 3. The CDR3 consists of 14 residues. This CDR3 is CASSWDSLNQPQHF. DNA of the CDR3: TGTGCCAGCAGCTGGGACAGTCTCAATCAGCCCCAGCATTTT.

This clone came up once. This chain connects TRBV28 to TRBJ2-7; 12 bases map to TRBD1. V lost 2 bases to trimming and J lost 4 bases; unmatched junction nucleotides: 6. CDR3 size: 16 residues. Looked up from germline, CDR1 is MDHEN and CDR2 is SYDVKM. The CDR3 nucleotides read TGTGCCAGCAGTTTAGCGGGGACAGGGGGCGTTTACGAGCAGTACTTC. Translation gives CASSLAGTGGVYEQYF.

V usage is TRBV18 and J usage is TRBJ1-1; TRBD1 is a possible D gene (5 bases). Looked up from germline, CDR1 is KGHSH and CDR2 is LQKENI. The length of the CDR3 is 14 residues. The V end lost 3 bases, the J end lost 5 bases, and 13 bases lay between the germline ends. CDR3 sequence reads: CASSPAQGRTEAFF. CDR3 coding DNA: TGTGCCAGCTCACCTGCGCAGGGAAGAACTGAAGCTTTCTTT. The variable domain in full, with the rest retrieved from reference TRBV18 and TRBJ1-1, is NAGVMQNPRHLVRRRGQEARLRCSPMKGHSHVYWYRQLPEEGLKFMVYLQKENIIDESGMPKERFSAEFPKEGPSILRIQQVVRGDSAAYFCASSPAQGRTEAFFGQGTRLTVV.

This sequence joins TRBV19 and TRBJ1-5; a possible D gene is TRBD1 (6 bases). Between the trimmed V and J ends, which lost 7 bases and 5 bases, there was a span of 15 bases. The CDR3 covers 14 residues. Germline CDR1 is LNHDA and CDR2 is SQIVND (reference sequence). Written as DNA, the CDR3 is TGTGCCAGTACCCCCGGGACATTTCATCAGCCCCAGCATTTT. Translation gives CASTPGTFHQPQHF. The full variable domain, completed using reference TRBV19 and TRBJ1-5, is DGGITQSPKYLFRKEGQNVTLSCEQNLNHDAMYWYRQDPGQGLRLIYYSQIVNDFQKGDIAEGYSVSREKKESFPLTVTSAQKNPTAFYLCASTPGTFHQPQHFGDGTRLSIL.

The chain is built from TRBV28 and TRBJ2-7, with 8 bases matching TRBD1. J gave up 6 bases and V 4 bases, and 8 bases lay outside the gene matches. CDR3 size: 14 residues. Germline CDR1 is MDHEN and CDR2 is SYDVKM. CDR3 in DNA: TGTGCCAGCAGTTCCCCGGACAGGGTTCGCGAGCAGTACTTC. Protein: CASSSPDRVREQYF.